This entry describes one T cell receptor (beta chain). This specimen belongs to a study of siplizumab effects on memory and regulatory T cells. The CDR3 has 16 residues. Germline lookup yields CDR1 SGHRS and CDR2 YFSETQ. The ends were cut back, 0 bases at V and 8 bases at J, with 19 bases in the middle. Data came from immunoSEQ multiplex PCR; TCRdb stores just in-frame clones and leaves some out. This table has roughly 100,000 clones, 93% appearing once. Sequencing used Tregs sorted from blood. The chain uses TRBV5-1 and TRBJ2-3; D may be TRBD1 or TRBD2 (6 bases each). This TCR derives from a human donor in good health. This CDR3 reads CASSLEGGRAAGTQYF. The CDR3 DNA follows: TGCGCCAGCAGCTTGGAGGGGGGAAGGGCCGCCGGTACGCAGTATTTT.